The 18 T cell receptor beta chains below all came from one sample that was sequenced in a study of CD8 T cells in Susac syndrome. The RNA input was about 0.5 to 1 ug, and it was reverse transcribed with random hexamers. TCRdb analysed the immunoSEQ multiplex PCR reads with MiXCR anew, one entry per CDR3 protein. The data contain roughly 80,000 distinct CDR3 sequences, roughly nine tenths of them singletons. The sequenced material came from CD8+ T cells from PBMCs. The receptors were gathered from a human donor with multiple sclerosis.

This chain links TRBV5-1 with TRBJ2-1; 9 bases match TRBD2. This CDR3 region has 14 residues. J lost 6 bases, V lost 2 bases, and 3 bases had no gene match. Germline loops: CDR1 SGHRS, CDR2 YFSETQ. CDR3 residues: CASSFSGSSNEQFF. Here the CDR3 DNA reads TGCGCCAGCAGCTTTAGCGGGAGTAGCAATGAGCAGTTCTTC.

The V gene is TRBV19, the J gene TRBJ1-2; no reliable D call. Germline assignment: CDR1 LNHDA and CDR2 SQIVND (reference sequence). Trimming removed 3 bases from V and 4 bases from J, with 15 bases in between. The CDR3 totals 15 residues. CDR3 nucleotides: TGTGCCAGTAGTATTAAGGCCGGGGATCTCTATGGCTACACCTTC. Translating it yields CASSIKAGDLYGYTF.

The genes are TRBV4-1 and TRBJ1-1; D is unresolved. V lost 1 base and J 1 base, leaving 4 bases between the germline ends. Germline assignment: CDR1 MGHRA and CDR2 YSYEKL. CDR3 length equals 13 residues. The CDR3, as DNA: TGCGCCAGCAGCCAAGCCGGGAACACTGAAGCTTTCTTT. This codes for CASSQAGNTEAFF.

This clonotype was counted between two and nine times. The chain carries TRBV12-3 or TRBV12-4 and TRBJ2-7; D gene unclear. CDR3 length equals 12 residues. Trimming took 6 bases from V and 3 from J, leaving 9 bases between them. The chain's CDR3 is CASSINHYEQYF. CDR3 DNA: TGTGCCAGCAGCATCAATCACTACGAGCAGTACTTC.

The chain links TRBV7-8 to TRBJ1-2; possibly TRBD1 for D (6 bases). Per the germline V gene, CDR1 is SGHVS and CDR2 is FQNEAQ. V was clipped by 1 base and J by 8 bases, with 14 bases between them. This CDR3 comprises 14 residues. This chain's CDR3 is CASSLGPGVGGYTF. The CDR3 DNA reads as TGTGCCAGCAGCTTAGGGCCAGGGGTCGGCGGCTACACCTTC.

Remarks on this clonotype: The junction differs from germline at one of its ends, possibly a read error. This chain uses TRBV27 with TRBJ2-7; the D gene is possibly TRBD1 (5 bases). CDR1 and CDR2 from the germline V gene are MNHEY and SMNVEV (reference sequence). The CDR3 is made up of 14 amino acids. Written as DNA, the CDR3 is TGTGCCAGCAGTATATCAGGGTCAGGCTACGAGCAGTACTTC. It encodes CASSISGSGYEQYF.

The chain employs TRBV5-1 and TRBJ2-1; D is undetermined. V gave up 2 bases and J gave up 5 bases, with 11 bases separating them. The CDR3 spans 14 residues. The V gene's germline CDR1 is SGHRS and CDR2 YFSETQ. CDR3 DNA: TGCGCCAGCAGCTTCTATCACAGCGACAATGAGCAGTTCTTC. It encodes CASSFYHSDNEQFF. Based on the CDR3 plus reference TRBV5-1 and TRBJ2-1, the full variable domain is KAGVTQTPRYLIKTRGQQVTLSCSPISGHRSVSWYQQTPGQGLQFLFEYFSETQRNKGNFPGRFSGRQFSNSRSEMNVSTLELGDSALYLCASSFYHSDNEQFFGPGTRLTVL.

DNA for the CDR3: TGTGCCAGCAGTTTGACCCGTGGGGGTAATGAAAAACTGTTTTTT. Its protein product is CASSLTRGGNEKLFF. This rearrangement joins TRBV12-3 or TRBV12-4 to TRBJ1-4; D possibly corresponds to TRBD1 (5 bases). This CDR3 has 15 amino acids. The ends were cut back, 3 bases at V and 4 bases at J, with 12 bases in the middle.

CDR3 in DNA: TGTGCCAGCAGTGAGTGGCAGGGTAGCTATGGCTACACCTTC. Protein: CASSEWQGSYGYTF. The chain couples TRBV2 to TRBJ1-2; D might be TRBD1 (5 bases). V was clipped by 3 bases and J by 4 bases, with 12 bases between them. Germline CDR1 is SNHLY and CDR2 is FYNNEI. The CDR3 extends over 14 amino acids.

The chain joins TRBV28 to TRBJ2-5; 9 bases align to TRBD2. This CDR3 has 16 residues. Germline assignment: CDR1 MDHEN and CDR2 SYDVKM. After removal of 6 bases from V and 4 bases from J, the junction contained 12 bases not matched to a gene. In DNA form, the CDR3 reads TGTGCCAGCAGGACCTTTAGCGGGGGAATCCGAGAGACCCAGTACTTC. This translates into CASRTFSGGIRETQYF.

The rearrangement links TRBV6-2 or TRBV6-3 to TRBJ1-3; D is undetermined. Germline values: CDR1 MNHEY, CDR2 SVGEGT. CDR3 size: 12 residues. The ends were cut back, 9 bases at V and 4 bases at J, with 10 bases in the middle. The CDR3 coding sequence is TGTGCCAGTTCCCAGCGCGGAAACACCATATATTTT. The encoded protein is CASSQRGNTIYF.

The chain carries TRBV5-6 and TRBJ2-7; a weak D match, TRBD2 (5 bases). The CDR3 length is 14 residues. Germline CDR1 and CDR2: SGHDT and YYEEEE. Trimming removed 2 bases at V and 0 bases at J, with 9 bases between. CDR3 amino acids: CASSFAGSSYEQYF. In nucleotides, the CDR3 is TGTGCCAGCAGCTTCGCGGGTAGCTCCTACGAGCAGTACTTC.

The chain has TRBV7-9 and TRBJ2-1; D ambiguous. Germline lookup yields CDR1 SEHNR and CDR2 FQNEAQ (reference sequence). This CDR3 has 13 residues. Trimming removed 7 bases at V and 9 bases at J, with 16 bases between. This CDR3 is CASNPARSVEQFF. CDR3 bases: TGTGCCAGCAACCCGGCTAGATCCGTTGAGCAGTTCTTC.

This chain joins TRBV13 and TRBJ2-5, with D hard to call. Germline-derived CDR1 and CDR2 are PRHDT and FYEKMQ (reference sequence). V was clipped by 6 bases and J by 1 base, with 6 bases between them. CDR3 length: 12 amino acids. Here the CDR3 reads CASSASQETQYF. The CDR3 DNA sequence: TGTGCCAGCAGTGCCAGCCAAGAGACCCAGTACTTC.

The V gene is TRBV27, the J gene TRBJ2-1; TRBD2 agrees at 8 bases. The CDR3 contains 13 residues. V shed 2 bases, J shed 6 bases, and the junction held 0 bases outside the gene matches. CDR1 and CDR2 (germline): MNHEY, SMNVEV (reference sequence). DNA of the CDR3: TGTGCCAGCAGTTTACTAGCGGGCAATGAGCAGTTCTTC. This gives the protein CASSLLAGNEQFF.

The rearrangement uses TRBV13 and TRBJ1-1, with 7 positions matching TRBD1. Unmatched junction bases numbered 5, after V lost 5 bases and J lost 5 bases. The germline CDR1 and CDR2 sequences are PRHDT and FYEKMQ (reference sequence). This CDR3 contains 13 residues. For the CDR3, the DNA is TGTGCCAGCAGCCCAAGACAGGGAACTGAAGCTTTCTTT. It specifies CASSPRQGTEAFF.

V usage is TRBV12-5 and J usage is TRBJ2-1; 7 bases fit TRBD2. The trim removed 6 bases at V and 10 bases at J, leaving 12 bases unmatched. The length of the CDR3 is 14 residues. The germline V gene encodes CDR1 LGHNT and CDR2 FRNRAP. The CDR3 DNA reads TGTGCTAGTGGGCCTGAGGTGGGCGGGAGCGAGCAGTTCTTC. Translation gives CASGPEVGGSEQFF.

J is TRBJ2-3 and V is TRBV28, with D tentatively TRBD1 (5 bases). V dropped 1 base and J dropped 3 bases, with 8 bases sitting between them. The CDR3 totals 14 residues. CDR1 and CDR2 from the germline V gene are MDHEN and SYDVKM. CDR3 protein: CASSLLTETDTQYF. The CDR3 bases are TGTGCCAGCAGTTTATTGACAGAGACAGATACGCAGTATTTT.